The 15 T cell receptor beta chains below come from one sample, sequenced in a study of CD8 T cells in ankylosing spondylitis. Whole-study findings and limits: It appeared that ankylosing spondylitis blood was characterized by a TCR beta motif of several highly homologous variants.

TCRdb ran MiXCR on the 5' RACE reads and lists one entry per CDR3 protein. The sample has 350,000 to 450,000 distinct CDR3 sequences, more than 25% seen once. Which antigens these TCRs recognize remains unknown. The sample was blood, either unsorted or a sorted T cell fraction (not recorded which). These receptors all come from a male donor with ankylosing spondylitis.

This clonotype occurred a few times. This sequence joins TRBV4-1 and TRBJ2-5, with D perhaps TRBD2 (5 bases). Germline assignment: CDR1 MGHRA and CDR2 YSYEKL. V dropped 1 base and J dropped 0 bases, with 9 bases sitting between them. This CDR3 is 15 amino acids long. CDR3 nucleotides: TGCGCCAGCAGCCAAGGGCCGGGATACCAAGAGACCCAGTACTTC. It encodes CASSQGPGYQETQYF.

The sample holds a few counts of this clonotype. The V and J genes are TRBV6-5 and TRBJ2-2, with 9 bases that match TRBD1. The V and J ends lost 0 bases and 6 bases, in that order; junction bases with no gene match: 8. The CDR3 length is 17 residues. CDR1 is MNHEY, CDR2 SVGAGI, per germline. The CDR3 protein is CASSYSFIGQGSGELFF. CDR3 DNA sequence: TGTGCCAGCAGTTACTCCTTTATCGGACAGGGGTCCGGGGAGCTGTTTTTT.

This clonotype has only one observation. The genes are TRBV5-1 and TRBJ2-5, with 14 bases matching TRBD2. The CDR3 runs 16 residues. The J segment lost 4 bases and the V segment lost 0 bases, leaving 2 bases of the junction unmatched. Per the germline V gene, CDR1 is SGHRS and CDR2 is YFSETQ. In DNA, the CDR3 is TGCGCCAGCAGCTTGGCGACTAGCGGGAGGGGAGAGACCCAGTACTTC. Translated: CASSLATSGRGETQYF.

The chain recombines TRBV5-5 with TRBJ1-2; TRBD1 aligns across 9 bases. The V segment lost 4 bases and the J segment 4 bases; nucleotides outside the gene matches: 5. The CDR3 extends over 14 amino acids. The germline V gene encodes CDR1 SGHKS and CDR2 YYEKEE (reference sequence). CDR3 in DNA: TGTGCCAGCAGCCGGGACAGGGTCAGCTATGGCTACACCTTC. It codes for CASSRDRVSYGYTF.

This clonotype was recorded a few times. The genes are TRBV4-1 and TRBJ2-3, with 9 bases fitting TRBD2. In germline, CDR1 is MGHRA, CDR2 YSYEKL. There are 15 residues in the CDR3. V was pared by 0 bases and J by 4 bases, with 2 bases of the junction left unmatched. CDR3: CASSQERGGSDTQYF. The CDR3 DNA sequence: TGCGCCAGCAGCCAAGAGCGGGGGGGGTCAGATACGCAGTATTTT.

The chain is built from TRBV29-1 and TRBJ1-4; no definite D call. Trimming took 6 bases from V and 4 from J, leaving 6 bases between them. The CDR3 has 11 residues. The V gene's germline CDR1 is SQVTM and CDR2 ANQGSEA. The CDR3 DNA sequence: TGCAGCGTGACCGGTAATGAAAAACTGTTTTTT. It codes for CSVTGNEKLFF. Using reference TRBV29-1 and TRBJ1-4 for the parts outside the CDR3, the full variable domain is SAVISQKPSRDICQRGTSLTIQCQVDSQVTMMFWYRQQPGQSLTLIATANQGSEATYESGFVIDKFPISRPNLTFSTLTVSNMSPEDSSIYLCSVTGNEKLFFGSGTQLSVL.

The chain recombines TRBV6-5 with TRBJ2-1, with 11 positions matching TRBD2. Germline V gene data show CDR1 as MNHEY and CDR2 as SVGAGI. This CDR3 contains 15 residues. Trimming at V came to 2 bases and at J to 7 bases, leaving 4 bases not matched to a gene. CDR3 sequence reads: CASSYTSGSGNEQFF. Written as DNA, the CDR3 is TGTGCCAGCAGTTACACTAGCGGGAGTGGAAATGAGCAGTTCTTC.

The sample holds many counts of this clonotype. The chain uses TRBV11-2 and TRBJ2-3; D may be TRBD2 (6 bases). CDR1 and CDR2 from the germline V gene are SGHAT and FQNNGV. Trimming pared 8 bases from V and 0 bases from J, leaving 15 bases between. The CDR3 is 15 amino acids. Here the CDR3 reads CASGSTRVSTDTQYF. DNA of the CDR3: TGTGCCAGCGGCTCGACTAGAGTTAGCACAGATACGCAGTATTTT.

This clonotype has just a few counts. The DNA for the CDR3 is TGTGCCAGCAGTGACAGTTTCTCTGGGGCCAACGTCCTGACTTTC. Translated, it gives CASSDSFSGANVLTF. The rearrangement joins TRBV2 to TRBJ2-6; D remains unclear. This CDR3 region has 15 residues. The V gene lost 3 bases and the J gene lost 0 bases, with 6 bases spanning the gap. Germline V CDR1 and CDR2: SNHLY, FYNNEI.

This clonotype has a count of ten or more. The chain couples TRBV4-1 to TRBJ2-7, with a possible D match to TRBD1 (6 bases). Germline V gene sequence: CDR1 MGHRA, CDR2 YSYEKL. This CDR3 has 14 residues. The V end was cut by 1 base, the J end by 3 bases, with 10 bases between. The CDR3 DNA reads TGCGCCAGCAGCCAAGTAGGGGGTGGCTACGAGCAGTACTTC. Its protein product is CASSQVGGGYEQYF.

The V gene is TRBV5-1, the J gene TRBJ1-2; possibly TRBD1 for D (6 bases). The germline CDR1 and CDR2 sequences are SGHRS and YFSETQ. Trimming stripped 0 bases from V and 4 bases from J, with 16 bases between. CDR3 size: 16 residues. The CDR3, as DNA: TGCGCCAGCAGCTTGGCTAACAGGGAGAGCCTCTATGGCTACACCTTC. Its protein is CASSLANRESLYGYTF. Full variable domain (remainder filled in from reference TRBV5-1 and TRBJ1-2): KAGVTQTPRYLIKTRGQQVTLSCSPISGHRSVSWYQQTPGQGLQFLFEYFSETQRNKGNFPGRFSGRQFSNSRSEMNVSTLELGDSALYLCASSLANRESLYGYTFGSGTRLTVV.

A few counts support this clonotype. The gene calls are TRBV5-1 and TRBJ2-1; TRBD2 aligns across 7 bases. Germline V lookup: CDR1 SGHRS, CDR2 YFSETQ. Trimming removed 2 bases from V and 1 base from J; junction bases left unmatched: 3. The CDR3 contains 15 residues. This CDR3 reads CASSFGGGSYNEQFF. The CDR3 nucleotides are TGCGCCAGCAGCTTTGGGGGAGGGTCCTACAATGAGCAGTTCTTC. Combining the CDR3 with reference TRBV5-1 and TRBJ2-1 gives the whole variable domain KAGVTQTPRYLIKTRGQQVTLSCSPISGHRSVSWYQQTPGQGLQFLFEYFSETQRNKGNFPGRFSGRQFSNSRSEMNVSTLELGDSALYLCASSFGGGSYNEQFFGPGTRLTVL.

This clonotype was observed a few times. The junction differs from germline at one of its ends, possibly a read error. The chain couples TRBV4-2 to TRBJ2-2; weak D call: TRBD2 (6 bases). CDR1 and CDR2 (germline): LGHNA, YNFKEQ. The CDR3 has 14 amino acids. CDR3 amino acids: CASSLLANAGELFF. The DNA for the CDR3 is TGTGCCAGCAGCCTCCTAGCGAACGCCGGGGAGCTGTTTTTT.

This clonotype has more than one count but fewer than ten. The genes are TRBV7-9 and TRBJ2-1; 9 bases align to TRBD2. The germline CDR1 and CDR2 sequences are SEHNR and FQNEAQ (reference sequence). Unmatched junction bases numbered 8, after V lost 5 bases and J lost 9 bases. The CDR3 extends over 14 amino acids. Here the CDR3 reads CASSKGLADTEQFF. The DNA for the CDR3 is TGTGCCAGCAGCAAGGGACTAGCTGATACTGAGCAGTTCTTC.

The chain links TRBV25-1 to TRBJ1-2; the match to TRBD1 covers 9 bases. Losses at the gene ends were 5 bases for V and 4 bases for J; bases not matched to a gene: 8. CDR1 MGHDK and CDR2 SYGVNS come from the germline V gene. CDR3 length equals 15 residues. The CDR3 spells CASSQPGQGIYGYTF. CDR3 coding DNA: TGTGCCAGCAGTCAACCGGGACAGGGCATCTATGGCTACACCTTC.